Below, one T cell receptor beta chain is given with its context. It has no known antigen specificity. No per-base quality is available; no much larger clone lies one base away. This entry is derived from a study of shared clonotypes between healthy human individuals (dated by TCRdb to 2020 to 2022). Notes on the research overall: The cohort comprised a couple of women and a few men aged 18 to 49 years. For each donor, three plates each were used for CD4 naive and CD4 memory, two plates were used for CD8 naive, and one plate was used for CD8 memory. The study deeply sequenced blood TCR repertoires of several healthy adults to estimate repertoire size and the extent of clonotype sharing between individuals. Libraries were prepared and TCR repertoires were sequenced by different laboratories using diverse techniques, in order to increase sequencing depth and limit assay-specific biases. Leukapheresis yielded between about 0.85 and 10 billion PBMCs per donor. Study-wide conclusions, independent of this receptor: Based on pairwise subsampling, the degree of clonotype sharing among donors was expected to be affected by sequencing depth. Larger estimated clonotype richness was generally found for naive subsets than for memory subsets. The small number of donors limited the genetic and exposure-history diversity represented. Sampling was limited to blood, and TCR repertoires in tissue likely differ from TCR repertoires in blood. Even with the large sequencing depth, rarefaction of the sorted-subset datasets indicated that sequencing was incomplete. Clonotypes shared by all four sorted-subset donors showed higher generation probabilities than non-shared clonotypes. When several donors were compared, the shared fraction of clonotypes was about 5% for naive CD4, 3% to 4% for naive CD8, 2.3% for memory CD4, and 0.35% to 0.4% for memory CD8.

Relative to germline, V is 0 bases shorter and J is 5 bases shorter, with 6 bases between their ends. The germline V gene gives CDR1 as SGHRS and CDR2 as YFSETQ. From the cysteine up to the phenylalanine, the CDR3 has a length of 13 residues. The DNA shown is the 39-base CDR3, in frame from base 1. Donors were healthy HIV-negative adults with no recently reported acute infections or vaccinations. Only Caucasian adults living in Nashville, Tennessee, USA were represented among the donors. CD4+ T cells were enriched by magnetic negative selection, after which naive cells were positively selected on CD45RA and the negative fraction was taken as the memory subset. Blood was collected by leukapheresis, and PBMCs were isolated by Ficoll-Histopaque density gradient centrifugation and then cryopreserved in liquid nitrogen vapor phase. Purity and quantity of every magnetically sorted T cell population were checked by analytical flow cytometry. Genomic DNA was isolated from each sorted fraction and quantified by UV absorbance on a Nanodrop 2000c.

TCR CDR3 regions were amplified from genomic DNA by multiplex PCR using the deep immunoSEQ assay. For each cell subset, the extracted genomic DNA was distributed evenly across all wells of several immunoSEQ 96-well plates, and each plate served as one replicate. For sorted subsets, each replicate PCR was loaded with roughly 190 ng genomic DNA, equivalent to 25,000 to 35,000 T cell genomes. Purified libraries were quantified with a Qubit 3.0 fluorometer, sized on a Bioanalyzer 2100, and re-quantified with the KAPA Library Quantification kit. A separate single-read 150-cycle Illumina NextSeq 550 flow cell was used to sequence each immunoSEQ 96-well plate. In the source study's methods: The immunoSEQ output contained only junctional sequences without quality scores, so filtering could not match that applied to full-length reads. To assign V/J genes and CDR3, sequences were annotated against IMGT germline references using PyIR, a Python wrapper for IgBLAST v1.9. Reads were filtered out if the reads had weak V/J assignments (E-value above 1e-6), no CDR3, stop codons, out-of-frame junctions, or ambiguous translated residues. A V3J clonotype was defined by an identical inferred V gene, J gene, and CDR3 amino acid sequence. The percentage overlap between two repertoires was calculated by dividing the number of shared unique clonotypes by the size of the smaller repertoire. Three approaches were used to assess repertoire richness: RTK rarefaction, the Chao1 estimator, and Recon v2.1 estimates of unobserved clonotypes. Generation probabilities were computed with OLGA for all TCRbeta clonotypes obtained by the gDNA method from a few donors. TCRdb carries this immuneACCESS record with in-frame sequences only. Its versions omit some clonotypes, under half of them owing to an unresolved V gene in the studies checked, with the rest unexplained. The V and J calls and clone size were taken over from that table, and D and trimming were inferred from the DNA. The sample table lists some 2,500,000 clones, approximately 93% of them with a count of one. About 0.38% of the sample comes from the top ten.

Sequencing was carried out using naive CD4+ T cells from PBMCs. The label giving this sample's cell subset or site can be read as: CD45RA+ positively selected. The chain links TRBV5-1 with TRBJ1-5, with a weak D call of TRBD1 (6 bases match). This clonotype was obtained from a man aged 18 to 35 in good health. Some clones in this sample may be carry-over from other donors' samples. The DNA is TGCGCCAGCAGCTTGGGGGGGCATCAGCCCCAGCATTTT. The resulting protein is CASSLGGHQPQHF.